This T cell receptor (beta chain) was sequenced during a study of cytomegalovirus exposure and HLA in healthy donors. A few counts support this clone. Its antigen is still unknown. The CDR3 runs to 15 residues. The germline V gene has CDR1 MRHNA and CDR2 SNTAGT. The V and J ends lost 6 bases and 5 bases, in that order; junction bases with no gene match: 4. Points from the study as a whole: Generally TCR sequences proved uncommon, though certain public TCRs appeared in numerous donors. Later analysis showed TCR association rates varying by HLA locus, highest for DRB1 and lowest for HLA-C.

The PCR contained 60 Vbeta and 13 Jbeta primers. Produced via immunoSEQ multiplex PCR; TCRdb's table is partial and in-frame only. The sample consists of about 190,000 clones, about 70% of them appearing once. The TCR comes from a woman under 40 in good health and CMV-seronegative. Sequenced: PBMCs. V usage is TRBV6-4 and J usage is TRBJ2-1, with TRBD2 identical over 13 bases. CDR3 nucleotides: TGTGCCAGCAGCCCCGGGACTAGCGGGGACAATGAGCAGTTCTTC. Amino acids: CASSPGTSGDNEQFF.